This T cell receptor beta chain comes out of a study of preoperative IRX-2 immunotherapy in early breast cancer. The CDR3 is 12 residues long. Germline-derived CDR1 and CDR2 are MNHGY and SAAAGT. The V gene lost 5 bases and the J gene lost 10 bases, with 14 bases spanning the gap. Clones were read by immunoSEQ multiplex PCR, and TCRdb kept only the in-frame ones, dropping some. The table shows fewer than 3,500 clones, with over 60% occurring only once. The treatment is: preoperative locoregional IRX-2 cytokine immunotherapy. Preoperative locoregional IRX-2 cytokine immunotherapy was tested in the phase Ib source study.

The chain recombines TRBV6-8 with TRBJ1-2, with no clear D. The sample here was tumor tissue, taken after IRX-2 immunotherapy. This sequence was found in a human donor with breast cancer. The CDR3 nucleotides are TGTGCCAGCAGTCTCTCTGGAAACATCTACACCTTC. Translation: CASSLSGNIYTF.